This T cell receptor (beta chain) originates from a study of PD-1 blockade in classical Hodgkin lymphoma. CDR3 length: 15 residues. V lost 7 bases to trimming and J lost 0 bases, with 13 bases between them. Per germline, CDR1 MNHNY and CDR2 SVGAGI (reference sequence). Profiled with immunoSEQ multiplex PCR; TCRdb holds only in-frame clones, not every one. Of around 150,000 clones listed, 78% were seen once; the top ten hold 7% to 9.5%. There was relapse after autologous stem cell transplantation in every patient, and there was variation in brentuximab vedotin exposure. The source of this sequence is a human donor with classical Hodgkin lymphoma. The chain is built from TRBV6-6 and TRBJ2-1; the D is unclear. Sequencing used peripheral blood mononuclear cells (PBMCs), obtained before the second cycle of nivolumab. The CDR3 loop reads CASTVMALSYNEQFF. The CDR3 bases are TGTGCCAGCACAGTGATGGCCCTCTCCTACAATGAGCAGTTCTTC.